This T cell receptor beta chain was sequenced during a study of PD-L1 blockade in urothelial cancer (dated by TCRdb to about 2017). Notes on the research overall: All patients started therapy around 2014 and received atezolizumab 1,200 mg intravenously every 3 weeks. Twenty-five of 29 patients were males with bladder-origin urothelial cancer, and about 65% of the roughly 30 reported a prior smoking history. Patients had an ECOG performance status of 0 or 1 and had received between 0 and 3 prior chemotherapy regimens. Blood samples were analyzed at 3 weeks after treatment start (second dose) and at 6 weeks after treatment start. A median of about 150,000 T cells and around 81,000 unique TCRs was obtained from blood samples, and a median clonality of around 0.08 was observed. The study was an exploratory multi-omic analysis of somatic, immune and clinical correlates of response to PD-L1 blockade with atezolizumab in urothelial cancer. Pretreatment tumor samples, along with matched peripheral blood collected serially before and after atezolizumab treatment, underwent TCR sequencing. Durable clinical benefit was defined as progression-free survival longer than 6 months, and TCR features were also tested against progression-free and overall survival. In the same patients, pretreatment tumors underwent whole exome sequencing and RNA sequencing in addition to TCR sequencing. Durable clinical benefit was achieved by nine patients and was not achieved by 20 patients. Twenty-nine patients had pretreatment blood TCR-seq, some 25 had at least one posttreatment blood collection, and some 25 had tumor TCR-seq. What the research found in general, with its limitations: Because the sample size was small (n of about 31) and many of the analyses were exploratory, the results are meant to be hypothesis-generating. Patients with durable benefit showed greater expansion of tumor-associated TCR clones in peripheral blood 3 weeks after starting treatment (n ≈ 23, p = 0.022). A pretreatment peripheral blood TCR clonality below the median was linked to improved progression-free and overall survival.

The cohort comprised nearly 30 patients with locally advanced or metastatic urothelial carcinoma treated at Memorial Sloan Kettering on a trial protocol. Peripheral blood mononuclear cells were collected pretreatment and during treatment, with between 1 and 8 total time points obtained per patient. The Qiagen DNeasy Blood extraction kit was used to purify genomic DNA from total PBMCs and tumor samples. PBMCs were collected pretreatment and during treatment, and were isolated and stored as previously described. Synthetic TCR analog templates were spiked into each PCR to estimate absolute template abundance from read counts. The immunoSEQ assay used bias-controlled V and J gene primers to amplify TCRbeta CDR3 regions from genomic DNA. Rearranged TCRbeta segments were sequenced at approximately 20X coverage. Per the original workflow: Clustering was used to correct sequencing errors, and CDR3s were annotated against IMGT so that V, D and J genes could be assigned. Downstream analyses used only productive TCRbeta rearrangements, leaving out any out-of-frame or stop-codon sequences. To compute clonality, Shannon entropy was normalized by the log of the number of unique productive sequences and then subtracted from one. Fisher's exact test with Benjamini-Hochberg correction, using a cutoff of adjusted p below 0.01, was how clones that differed between time points or between blood and tumor were identified. This immuneACCESS table, as held by TCRdb, lists in-frame sequences with V and J called but not all clones. Of the missing ones, under half trace to an unresolved V gene in checked studies; the others have no known cause. The V and J calls and the clone size are those of that table, but D and trimming were determined from the DNA. This sample comprises approximately 20,000 clones, nearly 90% of them detected only once. Approximately 16% of the sample comes from the top ten.

From cysteine to phenylalanine, the CDR3 is 16 amino acids long. The entry retains the CDR3 DNA only, 48 bases that are in frame from base 1. Cut back by 4 bases and 12 bases, the V and J ends lie 28 bases apart. The germline V gene sets CDR1 to MDHEN and CDR2 to SYDVKM. The table lists this clone with a count of one. It lacks a known antigen. No much larger clone exists at a distance of one base, and base qualities are not known. The rearrangement joined TRBV28 to TRBJ2-7; possibly the D gene is TRBD2, per 6 matching bases. The sequence was obtained from a woman aged 60-75 years with urothelial cancer. The starting material was PBMCs, obtained around atezolizumab (anti-PD-L1) treatment. The CDR3 region reads CASSSPRLVGARGMYF. The DNA sequence follows: TGTGCCAGCAGTTCACCCCGACTAGTAGGGGCCCGCGGGATGTACTTC.